A single sample gave rise to the 32 T cell receptor beta chains below, sequenced in a study of tumor-infiltrating lymphocytes in primary liver carcinoma (dated 2017 in TCRdb). Instrument on record: Illumina HiSeq 2500. Starting from 450 to 500 ng total RNA, TCRbeta-specific cDNA was produced by reverse transcription with a constant-region primer and ProtoScript II reverse transcriptase. Three nested multiplex PCR rounds, following a slightly modified ARM-PCR procedure, were used to build the TCRbeta libraries. The first two PCR rounds used multiplex TRBV1-TRBV30 forward primers with a Cbeta reverse primer, each for about 11 cycles. TCRdb passed the public sequencing reads through fastp at Q25 and MiXCR, retaining productive beta sequences. Entries are consolidated by CDR3 protein sequence, retaining the most common genes and DNA. This sample lists about 100,000 distinct CDR3 sequences; around 71% were detected once. The top ten clones comprise approximately 12% of the sample.

Without any cell sorting, total RNA and DNA were extracted together from around 20-30 mg of bulk tissue using the AllPrep DNA/RNA mini kit. Sequencing was performed on liver tumor tissue from sampling region 2. The cell subset or site label of this sample denotes: tumor region T2, inferior pole. These receptors originate from a woman in her fifties or sixties with primary liver carcinoma and hepatitis B virus infection.

A remark on this clonotype: One end of the junction fails to match germline, which may point to a read error. V and J are TRBV6-6 and TRBJ2-6; 7 bases map to TRBD1. This CDR3 region has 17 residues. Germline CDR1 is MNHNY and CDR2 is SVGAGI (reference sequence). CDR3 bases: TGTGCCAGCACGCTTGGGGCAGGGGGATCTAGGGCCAACGTCCTGGCTTTC. Amino acid sequence: CASTLGAGGSRANVLAF.

Points on this clonotype: A junction end diverges from the germline sequence, so it may reflect a read error. The chain uses TRBV12-3 or TRBV12-4 and TRBJ2-2; possibly TRBD2 for D (5 bases). The CDR3 loop spans 14 amino acids. DNA of the CDR3: TGTGCCAGCAGCGGCTTTCGGAACGCCGGGGAGCTGTTTTTC. The encoded protein is CASSGFRNAGELFF.

Concerning this clonotype itself: At one boundary the junction diverges from the germline segment, which might be a read error. The CDR3 region has the DNA TGTAACGCGACGACAGCGGGATATACGCAGTATTTT. Translation: CNATTAGYTQYF. The rearrangement uses TRBV29-1 and TRBJ2-3; 7 nucleotides agree with TRBD2. There are 12 residues in the CDR3. Germline CDR1 SQVTM, CDR2 ANQGSEA.

The genes are TRBV29-1 and TRBJ2-3, with TRBD2 matching 10 bases. V lost 3 bases to trimming and J lost 14 bases; unmatched junction nucleotides: 20. This CDR3 comprises 16 residues. CDR1 and CDR2 (germline): SQVTM, ANQGSEA. CDR3 nucleotides: TGCAGCGTTGACGGGACTAGCGTAGAGAGGAGGGATATGCGGTATTTT. This gives the protein CSVDGTSVERRDMRYF.

In this sample, this clonotype turned up many times. J is TRBJ2-7 and V is TRBV29-1; TRBD1 matches at 9 bases. The CDR3 covers 12 residues. V trimming: 7 bases; J trimming: 6 bases; junction bases outside the gene matches: 7. Germline V CDR1 and CDR2: SQVTM, ANQGSEA. CDR3 sequence (DNA): TGCAGCGCCGGGACAGGGCGGGCCGAGCAGTACTTC. The encoded protein is CSAGTGRAEQYF.

Points on this clonotype: One end of the junction does not line up with germline, which may come from a read error. CDR3 residues: CDSNLTKGPYEQYF. CDR3 DNA: TGTGACAGCAACTTAACGAAGGGGCCCTACGAGCAGTACTTT. The chain is built from TRBV11-3 and TRBJ2-7; TRBD1 might be the D (5 bases). Germline V lookup: CDR1 SGHNT, CDR2 YENEEA. CDR3 length: 14 residues.

In this sample, this clonotype turned up many times. The chain carries TRBV6-5 and TRBJ1-5, with 12 bases matching TRBD1. The CDR3 has 16 residues. Looked up from germline, CDR1 is MNHEY and CDR2 is SVGAGI. V dropped 7 bases and J dropped 8; count of bases not matched to a gene: 12. This CDR3 is CASKIPGQGAMKPQHF. The CDR3 region has the DNA TGTGCCAGCAAGATACCGGGACAGGGGGCTATGAAGCCCCAGCATTTT.

To note about this clonotype: The CDR3 does not close with the conserved phenylalanine or tryptophan, likely indicating a read error. The chain uses TRBV6-6 and TRBJ2-7; possibly TRBD2 for D (6 bases). Trimming took 11 bases from V and 5 from J, leaving 19 bases between them. The CDR3 has 13 residues. Germline V gene sequence: CDR1 MNHNY, CDR2 SVGAGI (reference sequence). The CDR3 protein is CAAGFPLGDEQYL. CDR3 nucleotides: TGTGCCGCGGGGTTCCCCCTCGGGGACGAGCAGTACTTG.

This clonotype was seen at least ten times. The chain employs TRBV28 and TRBJ1-5; D unresolved. The germline V gene has CDR1 MDHEN and CDR2 SYDVKM. V shed 7 bases and J shed 2 bases, with 9 bases lying between them. The CDR3 is 13 residues long. CDR3 protein: CASISPGNQPQHF. The CDR3 nucleotides read TGTGCCAGCATTTCTCCGGGCAATCAGCCCCAGCATTTT.

The chain is built from TRBV7-9 and TRBJ2-5, with 7 positions matching TRBD2. The CDR3 runs 14 residues. The germline V gene has CDR1 SEHNR and CDR2 FQNEAQ (reference sequence). The V gene end was trimmed by 11 bases and the J gene end by 2 bases; junction bases not matched to a gene: 11. The CDR3 DNA reads as TGTGCCGGCACCTCTAGCGGAGGACAAGAGACCCAGTACTTC. Translation gives CAGTSSGGQETQYF.

This clonotype was observed at least ten times. The chain recombines TRBV6-6 with TRBJ2-5, with 8 bases lining up with TRBD1. The J segment lost 4 bases and the V segment lost 5 bases, leaving 0 bases of the junction unmatched. CDR1 and CDR2 from the germline V gene are MNHNY and SVGAGI (reference sequence). The CDR3 spans 12 residues. CDR3 sequence reads: CASSTGGETQYF. CDR3 bases: TGTGCCAGCAGTACAGGGGGAGAGACCCAGTACTTC.

About this clonotype: A single base separates this from a much larger clone, so it may be a read error. This chain links TRBV5-8 with TRBJ1-2; the D is unclear. This CDR3 has 15 residues. Trimming took 0 bases from V and 2 from J, leaving 11 bases between them. Germline V gene lookup returns CDR1 SGHTS and CDR2 YDEGEE. In nucleotides, the CDR3 is TGTGCCAGCAGCTTGGTCGGTGAACACAACTATGGCTACACCTTC. It specifies CASSLVGEHNYGYTF.

As regards this clonotype: This clone may be a read error of a much larger clone one base away. The chain is built from TRBV7-9 and TRBJ2-7; possible D gene TRBD1, 6 bases. This CDR3 has 12 amino acids. Looked up from germline, CDR1 is SEHNR and CDR2 is FQNEAQ (reference sequence). V was clipped by 4 bases and J by 3 bases, with 7 bases between them. CDR3 DNA sequence: TGTGCCAGCAGCTGGACAGACTACGAGCAGTACTTC. Translated: CASSWTDYEQYF.

This chain links TRBV2 with TRBJ2-3, with 8 bases matching TRBD2. CDR1 and CDR2 from the germline V gene are SNHLY and FYNNEI. The CDR3 sequence is 14 residues long. V was clipped by 7 bases and J by 6 bases; unmatched bases: 9. The chain's CDR3 is CASTAGTRTDTQYF. CDR3 DNA: TGTGCCAGCACGGCCGGGACTAGAACGGATACGCAGTATTTT.

V usage is TRBV10-3 and J usage is TRBJ1-4, with unresolved D. In germline, CDR1 is ENHRY, CDR2 SYGVKD. Trimming shortened V by 2 bases and J by 2 bases, and 12 bases separated the two germline ends. The CDR3 loop spans 16 amino acids. The CDR3 protein is CAISEHLSRTNEKLFF. As DNA, the CDR3 is TGTGCCATCAGTGAGCATCTTAGCCGGACTAATGAAAAACTGTTTTTT.

This clonotype appeared a few times. The chain is built from TRBV28 and TRBJ1-2; D is unresolved. CDR3 length: 12 residues. Germline lookup yields CDR1 MDHEN and CDR2 SYDVKM. The ends were cut back, 1 base at V and 7 bases at J, with 7 bases in the middle. The CDR3, as DNA: TGTGCCAGCAGTTTATTGGCGGGTGGCTACACCTTC. Translated, it gives CASSLLAGGYTF.

This clonotype was seen a few times. A single base separates this from a much larger clone, so it may be a read error. The chain's CDR3 is CASSRGSDTDTQYF. The CDR3 DNA follows: TGTGCCAGCAGCCGGGGTAGCGACACAGATACGCAGTATTTT. The genes are TRBV12-3 or TRBV12-4 and TRBJ2-3; a possible D gene is TRBD2 (5 bases). Between the trimmed V and J ends, which lost 6 bases and 2 bases, there was a span of 12 bases. The CDR3 has 14 residues.

On this clonotype: One end of the junction fails to match germline, which may point to a read error. This chain joins TRBV11-3 and TRBJ2-3, with D possibly being TRBD2 (6 bases). Germline V gives CDR1 SGHNT, CDR2 YENEEA. This CDR3 comprises 14 residues. CDR3 region: CASSLRQCPGESHF. Here the CDR3 DNA reads TGTGCGAGCAGCTTAAGGCAATGTCCGGGAGAGTCTCACTTT.

Comments on this clonotype: At one boundary the junction diverges from the germline segment, which might be a read error. V is TRBV6-6 and J is TRBJ2-7, with 7 bases aligning to TRBD1. The germline CDR1 and CDR2 sequences are MNHNY and SVGAGI (reference sequence). The CDR3 runs 16 residues. This CDR3 is CANSYSVTGTTYEQYF. The CDR3 region has the DNA TGTGCCAACAGTTACTCAGTGACAGGGACCACCTACGAGCAGTACTTC.

As concerns this clonotype: Compared with germline, one end of the junction differs, possibly owing to a read error. The chain combines TRBV11-2 with TRBJ2-1, with 7 bases matching TRBD2. The germline CDR1 and CDR2 sequences are SGHAT and FQNNGV. The CDR3 runs to 15 residues. The CDR3 sequence: CTSSSQEGAGYEQFF. The CDR3 DNA follows: TGCACCAGCAGCTCTCAAGAGGGAGCGGGGTATGAGCAGTTCTTC.

Details on this clonotype: This may be a read error, as it is one base from a much larger clone. The CDR3 DNA is TGCGCCAGCAGACAACCGGGGGCTAATGCGCAGTTCTTC. It codes for CASRQPGANAQFF. The V gene is TRBV4-1, the J gene TRBJ2-1, with D perhaps matching TRBD1 or TRBD2 (6 bases each). Germline CDR1 is MGHRA and CDR2 is YSYEKL. This CDR3 spans 13 amino acids.

This clonotype was recorded at least ten times. The chain is built from TRBV5-6 and TRBJ1-6; TRBD1 aligns across 10 bases. CDR1 SGHDT and CDR2 YYEEEE come from the germline V gene. This CDR3 region has 18 residues. V trimming: 0 bases; J trimming: 10 bases; junction bases outside the gene matches: 13. The CDR3 coding sequence is TGTGCCAGCAGCTTGGATCCCTTTCGACAGGGGGCCGGATCACCCCTCCACTTT. This sequence encodes CASSLDPFRQGAGSPLHF.

In regard to this clonotype: A much larger clone lies one base from this, so it may be a read error. This chain joins TRBV5-1 and TRBJ1-1, with D possibly matching TRBD1 (6 bases). The germline V gene has CDR1 SGHRS and CDR2 YFSETQ. The CDR3 length is 15 residues. CDR3: CASRLGDTSHTEAFF. CDR3 DNA sequence: TGCGCCAGCCGCTTGGGGGACACAAGTCACACTGAAGCTTTCTTT. The whole variable domain, filled in from reference TRBV5-1 and TRBJ1-1, reads KAGVTQTPRYLIKTRGQQVTLSCSPISGHRSVSWYQQTPGQGLQFLFEYFSETQRNKGNFPGRFSGRQFSNSRSEMNVSTLELGDSALYLCASRLGDTSHTEAFFGQGTRLTVV.

This clonotype was observed many times. The CDR3 nucleotides are TGTGCCAGCAGCGGGGACACCCACTCGCGTTACGAGCAGTACTTC. Amino acid sequence: CASSGDTHSRYEQYF. V gene TRBV12-3 or TRBV12-4 combines with J gene TRBJ2-7, with D maybe TRBD1 (6 bases). The V and J ends lost 6 bases and 4 bases respectively, with 19 bases between them. The CDR3 is 15 amino acids.

The chain employs TRBV29-1 and TRBJ1-2, with a weak D call TRBD1 (5 bases). Germline V gene sequence: CDR1 SQVTM, CDR2 ANQGSEA. This CDR3 is 15 amino acids long. CDR3 protein: CNIEDPGGLDYGYTF. The CDR3 DNA sequence: TGCAACATTGAAGATCCGGGGGGACTAGACTATGGCTACACCTTC.

Ten or more counts support this clonotype. This chain links TRBV6-6 with TRBJ1-4; D uncertain. The CDR3 runs 15 residues. V lost 8 bases and J 0 bases, leaving 13 bases between the germline ends. Germline CDR1 MNHNY, CDR2 SVGAGI (reference sequence). In DNA, the CDR3 is TGTGCCAGCCGACCCTCGGGGACAACTAATGAAAAACTGTTTTTT. Translated: CASRPSGTTNEKLFF.

Worth noting for this clonotype: A much larger clone sits a single nucleotide away, making a read error possible. V usage is TRBV5-1 and J usage is TRBJ2-7; tentatively, D is TRBD2 (5 bases). The CDR3 length is 14 residues. Germline loops: CDR1 SGHRS, CDR2 YFSETQ. CDR3: CASNLSRGQYEQYF. Here the CDR3 DNA reads TGCGCCAGCAACTTGTCCAGAGGGCAATACGAGCAGTACTTC.

Regarding this clonotype: A single base separates this from a much larger clone, so it may be a read error. This rearrangement joins TRBV10-3 to TRBJ2-3; 11 nucleotides agree with TRBD2. The germline gives CDR1 ENHRY, CDR2 SYGVKD. CDR3 length equals 15 residues. The CDR3 reads CASGTSGSSRDTQYF. The CDR3 DNA is TGTGCCTCCGGGACTAGCGGTTCTAGCAGAGATACGCAGTATTTT.

This clonotype was found many times. The chain links TRBV28 to TRBJ2-7; 12 nucleotides align to TRBD2. CDR3 length: 16 residues. CDR1 MDHEN and CDR2 SYDVKM come from the germline V gene. After removal of 4 bases from V and 4 bases from J, the junction contained 8 bases not matched to a gene. CDR3 DNA sequence: TGTGCCAGCAGTTCTAGCGGGAGGGCCGTTTTTTACGAGCAGTACTTC. It yields the protein CASSSSGRAVFYEQYF. Looking up the rest from reference TRBV28 and TRBJ2-7 gives the full variable domain: DVKVTQSSRYLVKRTGEKVFLECVQDMDHENMFWYRQDPGLGLRLIYFSYDVKMKEKGDIPEGYSVSREKKERFSLILESASTNQTSMYLCASSSSGRAVFYEQYFGPGTRLTVT.

The chain couples TRBV6-1 to TRBJ2-4; tentatively, D is TRBD2 (6 bases). V was trimmed by 1 base and J by 7 bases, leaving 14 bases between them. The CDR3 sequence is 15 residues long. Germline-derived CDR1 and CDR2 are MNHNS and SASEGT. As DNA, the CDR3 is TGTGCCAGCAGTGAAGTCATCGGGAGCTTGAACATTCAGTACTTC. Amino acid sequence: CASSEVIGSLNIQYF.

The chain employs TRBV18 and TRBJ2-5; D is unclear. Germline V lookup: CDR1 KGHSH, CDR2 LQKENI. Trimming cost V 2 bases and J 5 bases, with 9 bases left between them. The length of the CDR3 is 13 residues. The CDR3 reads CASSPSTHETQYF. In DNA, the CDR3 is TGTGCCAGCTCACCATCCACCCACGAGACCCAGTACTTC.

This clonotype was seen repeatedly, ten times or more. The chain has TRBV6-6 and TRBJ1-2, with 7 nucleotides matching TRBD1. This CDR3 has 15 amino acids. Unmatched junction bases numbered 13, after V lost 8 bases and J lost 4 bases. Germline V gene lookup returns CDR1 MNHNY and CDR2 SVGAGI (reference sequence). The CDR3 spells CASRRDSLSPYGYTF. CDR3 nucleotides: TGTGCCAGCCGCCGGGACAGTCTCTCCCCCTATGGCTACACCTTC.